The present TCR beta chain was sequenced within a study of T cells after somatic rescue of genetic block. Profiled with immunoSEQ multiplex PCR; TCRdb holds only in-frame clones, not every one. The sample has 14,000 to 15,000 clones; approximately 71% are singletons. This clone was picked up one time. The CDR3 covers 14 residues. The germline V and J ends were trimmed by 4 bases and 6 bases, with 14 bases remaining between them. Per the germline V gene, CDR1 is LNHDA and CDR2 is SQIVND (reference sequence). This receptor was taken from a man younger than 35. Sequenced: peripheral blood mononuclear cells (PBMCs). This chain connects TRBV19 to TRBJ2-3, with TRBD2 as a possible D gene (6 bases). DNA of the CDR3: TGTGCCAGTAGTACGAACCGGGGGTACGATACGCAGTATTTT. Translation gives CASSTNRGYDTQYF.